These 24 T cell receptor beta chains were sequenced from one sample in a study of T cells after yellow fever vaccination. One entry per CDR3 protein results from TCRdb running MiXCR on the 5' RACE reads. The sample comprises around 100,000 distinct CDR3 sequences, around 5.8% of which are singletons, and about 41% rests with the top ten. Specimen: CD8+ T cells sorted from PBMCs, collected 10 days after the yellow fever booster vaccination. The receptors come from a young man who received the YFV17D yellow fever vaccine.

This rearrangement joins TRBV5-6 to TRBJ1-5; D may be TRBD1 (5 bases). The V end was cut by 0 bases, the J end by 6 bases, with 10 bases between. The CDR3 extends over 14 amino acids. CDR1 is SGHDT and CDR2 is YYEEEE in the germline V gene. The CDR3 loop reads CASSLGGFGQPQHF. CDR3 in DNA: TGTGCCAGCAGCTTGGGGGGGTTTGGTCAGCCCCAGCATTTT. Using reference TRBV5-6 and TRBJ1-5 for the parts outside the CDR3, the full variable domain is DAGVTQSPTHLIKTRGQQVTLRCSPKSGHDTVSWYQQALGQGPQFIFQYYEEEERQRGNFPDRFSGHQFPNYSSELNVNALLLGDSALYLCASSLGGFGQPQHFGDGTRLSIL.

This clonotype was recorded a few times. This chain connects TRBV9 to TRBJ2-1, with 9 bases that match TRBD2. Trimming removed 4 bases from V and 7 bases from J; junction bases left unmatched: 12. The germline V gene encodes CDR1 SGDLS and CDR2 YYNGEE. The CDR3 covers 16 residues. The CDR3 bases are TGTGCCAGCAGCCCAGTAGTGGGCGGGGGGGCAAATGAGCAGTTCTTC. Protein: CASSPVVGGGANEQFF.

This clonotype was seen more than once but under ten times. The chain recombines TRBV14 with TRBJ2-7, with 7 bases identical to TRBD1. From germline, CDR1 is SGHDN and CDR2 FVKESK. V was clipped by 4 bases and J by 2 bases; unmatched bases: 2. The CDR3 length is 13 residues. For the CDR3, the DNA is TGTGCCAGCAGCCGGGACAGAACCTACGAGCAGTACGTC. This sequence encodes CASSRDRTYEQYV.

V and J are TRBV6-2 or TRBV6-3 and TRBJ2-1; D uncertain. The CDR3 length is 10 residues. V shed 11 bases and J shed 8 bases, with 10 bases lying between them. Germline-derived CDR1 and CDR2 are MNHEY and SVGEGT. DNA for the CDR3: TGTGCCGTGGCTAAGGATGAGCAGTTCTTC. This translates into CAVAKDEQFF.

The table lists this clonotype with a few counts. The chain uses TRBV15 and TRBJ2-5; no clear D. The germline V and J ends were trimmed by 1 base and 2 bases, with 8 bases remaining between them. Germline CDR1 reads LNHNV; CDR2 reads YYDKDF (reference sequence). This CDR3 contains 14 residues. The CDR3 DNA reads TGTGCCACCAGCAGAGGACACCGACAAGAGACCCAGTACTTC. Translating it yields CATSRGHRQETQYF.

V usage is TRBV7-2 and J usage is TRBJ2-5; D is undetermined. V dropped 2 bases and J dropped 0 bases, with 10 bases sitting between them. This CDR3 has 15 residues. The germline V gene encodes CDR1 SGHTA and CDR2 FQGNSA. CDR3 sequence reads: CASSLQGRHQETQYF. CDR3 DNA: TGTGCCAGCAGCTTACAAGGCAGACACCAAGAGACCCAGTACTTC. Full variable domain (rest looked up from reference TRBV7-2 and TRBJ2-5): GAGVSQSPSNKVTEKGKDVELRCDPISGHTALYWYRQSLGQGLEFLIYFQGNSAPDKSGLPSDRFSAERTGGSVSTLTIQRTQQEDSAVYLCASSLQGRHQETQYFGPGTRLLVL.

This clonotype was seen more than once but under ten times. This chain joins TRBV6-5 and TRBJ1-3; D gene ambiguous. The germline V and J ends were trimmed by 2 bases and 3 bases, with 8 bases remaining between them. Germline lookup yields CDR1 MNHEY and CDR2 SVGAGI. The CDR3 is made up of 14 amino acids. CDR3 DNA: TGTGCCAGCAGTTACAAGGGATTTGGAAACACCATATATTTT. The encoded protein is CASSYKGFGNTIYF.

The chain carries TRBV7-6 and TRBJ2-3, with a possible D match to TRBD2 (5 bases). The CDR3 spans 15 residues. Germline-derived CDR1 and CDR2 are SGHVS and FNYEAQ. Trimming cost V 7 bases and J 0 bases, with 14 bases left between them. The CDR3 reads CASIEVATSTDTQYF. In DNA, the CDR3 is TGTGCCAGCATCGAAGTAGCGACTAGCACAGATACGCAGTATTTT.

In this sample, this clonotype turned up a few times. The gene calls are TRBV9 and TRBJ1-4; tentatively, D is TRBD1 (5 bases). Germline CDR1 and CDR2: SGDLS and YYNGEE. CDR3 length: 15 amino acids. Trimming took 0 bases from V and 5 from J, leaving 11 bases between them. The CDR3 coding sequence is TGTGCCAGCAGCGTAGGAGGGGCAGAGAATGAAAAACTGTTTTTT. It yields the protein CASSVGGAENEKLFF.

The chain joins TRBV11-2 to TRBJ2-3; possible D gene TRBD2, 5 bases. Germline V CDR1 and CDR2: SGHAT, FQNNGV. The CDR3 has 14 amino acids. V shed 2 bases and J shed 4 bases, with 10 bases lying between them. CDR3 region: CASSLSGDADTQYF. CDR3 sequence (DNA): TGTGCCAGCAGCTTATCCGGGGATGCAGATACGCAGTATTTT.

This chain connects TRBV7-9 to TRBJ1-1; D is undetermined. The CDR3 has 12 residues. V lost 4 bases, J lost 4 bases, and 7 bases lay in between. Germline lookup yields CDR1 SEHNR and CDR2 FQNEAQ (reference sequence). CDR3 amino acids: CASSSSGTEAFF. The DNA for the CDR3 is TGTGCCAGCAGCTCCTCGGGCACTGAAGCTTTCTTT.

The chain has TRBV15 and TRBJ2-2; TRBD1 matches 7 bases. Germline CDR1 is LNHNV and CDR2 is YYDKDF (reference sequence). The length of the CDR3 is 16 residues. V trimming: 1 base; J trimming: 0 bases; junction bases outside the gene matches: 2. CDR3 sequence reads: CATSRAGTANTGELFF. DNA for the CDR3: TGTGCCACCAGCAGAGCTGGGACAGCGAACACCGGGGAGCTGTTTTTT.

This clonotype was detected many times. CDR3 in amino acids: CASSSGTGDIGELFF. In DNA, the CDR3 is TGTGCCAGCAGCTCCGGGACAGGGGACATCGGGGAGCTGTTTTTT. V usage is TRBV7-9 and J usage is TRBJ2-2; 10 nucleotides match TRBD1. The CDR3 has 15 amino acids. Germline CDR1 reads SEHNR; CDR2 reads FQNEAQ (reference sequence). V shed 4 bases, J shed 7 bases, and the junction held 6 bases outside the gene matches.

The gene calls are TRBV12-3 or TRBV12-4 and TRBJ1-1; possible D gene TRBD1, 5 bases. The CDR3 spans 15 residues. The V and J ends lost 5 bases and 5 bases respectively, with 18 bases between them. In DNA form, the CDR3 reads TGTGCCAGCAGTCCCTGGGACGGGAGGAGTACTGAAGCTTTCTTT. This sequence encodes CASSPWDGRSTEAFF.

This clonotype has a handful of counts. The rearrangement joins TRBV7-2 to TRBJ2-2, with D hard to call. Trimming shortened V by 6 bases and J by 7 bases, and 9 bases separated the two germline ends. Germline CDR1 SGHTA, CDR2 FQGNSA. CDR3 length equals 12 residues. In DNA form, the CDR3 reads TGTGCCAGCAGTCTCACCCACGGGGAGCTGTTTTTT. This translates into CASSLTHGELFF.

This clonotype was found a few times. The rearrangement links TRBV7-9 to TRBJ2-3; D could derive from TRBD1 or TRBD2 (5 bases each). The CDR3 is 15 amino acids. The germline V and J ends were trimmed by 2 bases and 1 base, with 10 bases remaining between them. CDR1 and CDR2 (germline): SEHNR, FQNEAQ (reference sequence). CDR3 coding DNA: TGTGCCAGCAGCTTATTTAGGGACGGCACAGATACGCAGTATTTT. Translated, it gives CASSLFRDGTDTQYF.

V is TRBV27 and J is TRBJ2-4; the D is unclear. V dropped 6 bases and J dropped 0 bases, with 6 bases sitting between them. In germline, CDR1 is MNHEY, CDR2 SMNVEV (reference sequence). The CDR3 contains 13 residues. In DNA form, the CDR3 reads TGTGCCAGCAGCCCGGGAGCCAAAAACATTCAGTACTTC. Its translation: CASSPGAKNIQYF.

There are a few counts of this clonotype. The J gene is TRBJ1-1, the V gene TRBV5-1; D is undetermined. Germline CDR1 and CDR2: SGHRS and YFSETQ. There are 14 residues in the CDR3. Trimming took 0 bases from V and 1 from J, leaving 7 bases between them. The CDR3 loop is CASSLGVGNTEAFF. The CDR3 DNA reads as TGCGCCAGCAGCTTGGGGGTAGGGAACACTGAAGCTTTCTTT.

This clonotype showed up just a few times. This chain uses TRBV23-1 with TRBJ2-1; 7 bases align to TRBD2. TRBV23-1 is an ORF for which the function is uncertain. V lost 6 bases and J lost 10; bases outside the gene matches: 9. The CDR3 consists of 13 residues. CDR3 DNA sequence: TGCGCCAGCAGCCGACGGGGGGAACGAGAGCAGTTCTTC. Translated, it gives CASSRRGEREQFF.

CDR3 protein: CASSPRSQSNYGYTF. CDR3 in DNA: TGCGCCAGCAGCCCGAGGAGCCAGTCAAACTATGGCTACACCTTC. The rearrangement links TRBV4-1 to TRBJ1-2; D gene unclear. Germline lookup yields CDR1 MGHRA and CDR2 YSYEKL. This CDR3 has 15 amino acids. Trimming took 4 bases from V and 2 from J, leaving 14 bases between them.

The rearrangement joins TRBV19 to TRBJ2-3; D is perhaps TRBD2 (6 bases). This CDR3 region has 14 residues. Germline values: CDR1 LNHDA, CDR2 SQIVND (reference sequence). Trimming removed 1 base at V and 1 base at J, with 6 bases between. CDR3 bases: TGTGCCAGTAGTATAGCGGGGGGCACAGATACGCAGTATTTT. It is translated as CASSIAGGTDTQYF.

At least ten counts were recorded for this clonotype. This rearrangement joins TRBV4-1 to TRBJ1-1; 10 positions agree with TRBD1. This CDR3 comprises 15 residues. CDR1 MGHRA and CDR2 YSYEKL come from the germline V gene. V was pared by 2 bases and J by 6 bases, with 6 bases of the junction left unmatched. CDR3 nucleotides: TGCGCCAGCAGCCAATTCCGGGACAGGGGCGCTGAAGCTTTCTTT. Translated, it gives CASSQFRDRGAEAFF.

The chain carries TRBV5-8 and TRBJ2-7; no clear D gene. V lost 0 bases, J lost 2 bases, and 15 bases lay in between. The germline CDR1 and CDR2 sequences are SGHTS and YDEGEE. CDR3 length equals 16 residues. The CDR3 region is CASSLGGGRKAYEQYF. CDR3 nucleotide sequence: TGTGCCAGCAGCTTGGGGGGTGGCAGAAAAGCCTACGAGCAGTACTTC.

In its sample, this clonotype was seen a few times. The V gene is TRBV24-1, the J gene TRBJ2-3; 8 bases map to TRBD1. Germline V gene sequence: CDR1 KGHDR, CDR2 SFDVKD. V lost 3 bases and J lost 6; bases outside the gene matches: 13. The CDR3 covers 17 residues. The CDR3, as DNA: TGTGCCACCAGTGATCCGAGGCAGGGGGCCAGATCGGATACGCAGTATTTT. Its protein product is CATSDPRQGARSDTQYF.